A selection of T cell receptor beta chains follows, all from one sample in a study of T cell changes during pregnancy in multiple sclerosis. Some clones are missing from TCRdb's copy, which holds only in-frame ones; the method was immunoSEQ multiplex PCR. The sample lists 25,000 to 30,000 clones; around nine tenths were seen once. The sequencing used CD8+ T cells from peripheral blood mononuclear cells, collected before pregnancy. All receptors derive from a female donor with multiple sclerosis, enrolled in a pregnancy study. CDR3s include the opening cysteine and the closing phenylalanine or tryptophan. Expanded clones get a size class; other rows say once, few or many, or leave the size out.

clone size,V gene,CDR3 protein
.,TRBV19,CASSMAGGFNEQFF
once,TRBV19,CASSISLSGTQYF
.,TRBV4-2,CASSQDNQETQYF
.,TRBV5-1,CASSPVRDRGEKLFF
.,TRBV18,CASSPPYAEQSENEQYF
once,TRBV11-1,CASSFLGTGGTEAFF
.,TRBV7-6,CASSPTGGSYEQYF
.,TRBV14,CASSPLTGVEQYF
.,TRBV27,CASRRGQGLTDTQYF
.,TRBV11-3,CASSLQAGEQFF
.,TRBV14,CASSMTSRDPSWFF
.,TRBV9,CASSVGEGVNSPLHF
.,TRBV9,CASSAPGQGYEQFF
.,TRBV12-2,CASRSTPLAGPTYEQYF
.,TRBV28,CASSGLALSTDTQYF
.,TRBV27,CASSLSGSAEQYF
.,TRBV4-1,CASRNLAGGWGQETQYF
.,TRBV27,CASSFSGEAYNEQFF
.,TRBV5-1,CASSRDTQNTEAFF
.,TRBV9,CASSAFGTGGGGYTF
.,TRBV7-3,CASSPDGGFEQFF
.,TRBV11-3,CASSLRSPSRGLNTEAFF
.,TRBV11-3,CASSLGHGDYEQYF
few,TRBV4-2,CASSQAPTDRALPPLHF
.,TRBV27,CASSLQGTNQPQHF
.,TRBV7-9,CASSLAGQGSYEQYF
.,TRBV7-9,CASSLVGPEQYF
.,TRBV27,CASSFGTGGSEQYF
.,TRBV7-3,CASSPWGSGRDNEQFF
.,TRBV7-3,CASSLKDRVHSNQPQHF